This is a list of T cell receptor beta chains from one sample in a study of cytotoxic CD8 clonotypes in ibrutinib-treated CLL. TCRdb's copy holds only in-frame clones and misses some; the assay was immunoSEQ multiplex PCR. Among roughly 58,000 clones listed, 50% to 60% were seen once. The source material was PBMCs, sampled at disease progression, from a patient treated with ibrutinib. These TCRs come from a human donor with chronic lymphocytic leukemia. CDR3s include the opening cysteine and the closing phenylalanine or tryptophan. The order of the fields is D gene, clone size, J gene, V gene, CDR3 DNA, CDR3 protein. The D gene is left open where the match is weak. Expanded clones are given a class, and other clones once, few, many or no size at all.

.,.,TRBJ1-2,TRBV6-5,TGTGCCAGCACCCTGGACATCAACTATGGCTACACCTTC,CASTLDINYGYTF
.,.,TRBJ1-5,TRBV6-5,TGTGCCAGCAGTTTCTACCCCGGGCAGCCCCAGCATTTT,CASSFYPGQPQHF
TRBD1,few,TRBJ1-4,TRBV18,TGTGCCAGCTCTCGGACAGGGGTCCATAATGAAAAACTGTTTTTT,CASSRTGVHNEKLFF
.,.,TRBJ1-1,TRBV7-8,TGTGCCAGCAGATCACCCGGGGGCAGATTGAACACTGAAGCTTTCTTT,CASRSPGGRLNTEAFF
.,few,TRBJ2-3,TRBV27,TGTGCCAGCAGTTACGACCAGGGGACGCAGTATTTT,CASSYDQGTQYF
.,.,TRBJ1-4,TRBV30,TGTGCCTGGAGTCGAGGCGAAAAACTGTTTTTT,CAWSRGEKLFF
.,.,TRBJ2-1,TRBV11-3,TGTGCCAGCGGAGAGGGGCCCTCCTACAATGAGCAGTTCTTC,CASGEGPSYNEQFF
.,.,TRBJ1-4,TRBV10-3,TGTGCCATCGGGGATGACGTAAAACTGTTTTTT,CAIGDDVKLFF
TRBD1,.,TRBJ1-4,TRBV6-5,TGTGCCAGCAGGGGACAGGGGTCGGGTGAAAAACTGTTTTTT,CASRGQGSGEKLFF
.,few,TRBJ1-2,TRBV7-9,TGTGCCAGCAGCTTTCAGGGAGGTTCTAACTATGGCTACACCTTC,CASSFQGGSNYGYTF
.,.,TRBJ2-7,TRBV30,TGTGCCTGGAGTTCTCAAGACTTCTACGAGCAGTACTTC,CAWSSQDFYEQYF
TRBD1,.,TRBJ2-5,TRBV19,TGTGCCAGTAGTCAGAATCCGGGACAGGGGGGGGAGACCCAGTACTTC,CASSQNPGQGGETQYF
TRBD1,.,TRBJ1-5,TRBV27,TGTGCCAGCAGTCCCCGACAGGGTATTAGCAATCAGCCCCAGCATTTT,CASSPRQGISNQPQHF
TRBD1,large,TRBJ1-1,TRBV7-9,TGTGCCAGCACCTTAAGAGACTGGACAGGGATGAACACTGAAGCTTTCTTT,CASTLRDWTGMNTEAFF
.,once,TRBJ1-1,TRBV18,TGTGCCAGCAGAACAGGGTTCGCAAAAAACACTGAAGCTTTCTTT,CASRTGFAKNTEAFF
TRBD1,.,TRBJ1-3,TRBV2,TGTGCCAGCAGTGAAACCGGGACAGGGGGGAGAAACACCATATATTTT,CASSETGTGGRNTIYF
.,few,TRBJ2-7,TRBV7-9,TGTGCCAGCAGCTTACCGAGGGTCCGGGGCGACGAGCAGTACTTC,CASSLPRVRGDEQYF
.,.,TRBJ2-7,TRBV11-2,TGTGCCAGCAGCTTACAGGCCGTGAGCTCCTACGAGCAGTACTTC,CASSLQAVSSYEQYF
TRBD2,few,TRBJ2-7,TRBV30,TGTGCCTGGAGTGCCCCCCCTCGACTAGCCCAGACCTACGAGCAGTACTTC,CAWSAPPRLAQTYEQYF
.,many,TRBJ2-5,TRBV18,TGTGCCAGCTCCCCCAGCCAAGAGACCCAGTACTTC,CASSPSQETQYF
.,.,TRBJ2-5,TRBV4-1,TGCGCCAGCAGCCTTCGGGGGCGCGAAGAGACCCAGTACTTC,CASSLRGREETQYF
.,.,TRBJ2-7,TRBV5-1,TGCGCCAGCAGCTTACAGGGAGGAGACAACGAGCAGTACTTC,CASSLQGGDNEQYF
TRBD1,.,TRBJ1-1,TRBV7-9,TGTGCCAGCAGCTTTGGGACAGCGAACACTGAAGCTTTCTTT,CASSFGTANTEAFF
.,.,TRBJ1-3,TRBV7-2,TGTGCCAGCAGCCCTGATAGAAACACCATATATTTT,CASSPDRNTIYF
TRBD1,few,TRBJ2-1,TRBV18,TGTGCCAGCTCACCTCGGGGACAGGACCAGACAGGCTACAATGAGCAGTTCTTC,CASSPRGQDQTGYNEQFF
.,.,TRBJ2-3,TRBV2,TGTGCCAGCACAGCTAGGCCCCCAGATACGCAGTATTTT,CASTARPPDTQYF
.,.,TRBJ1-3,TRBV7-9,TGTGCCAGCAGCTTTGGGGATTCGGGAAACACCATATATTTT,CASSFGDSGNTIYF
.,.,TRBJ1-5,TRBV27,TGTGCCAGCTCCCGGGGCAATCAGCCCCAGCATTTT,CASSRGNQPQHF
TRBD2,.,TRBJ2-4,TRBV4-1,TGCGCCAGCAGCCACCCGACTAGCGGGGGGCCAGCCAAAAACATTCAGTACTTC,CASSHPTSGGPAKNIQYF
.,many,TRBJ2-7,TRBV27,TGTGCCAGCAGTATCGGACGGGGGGCTGGAACCTACGAGCAGTACTTC,CASSIGRGAGTYEQYF
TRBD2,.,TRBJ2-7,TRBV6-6,TGTGCCAGCAGTTACTCGGCTAGCGGTGACGAGCAGTACTTC,CASSYSASGDEQYF
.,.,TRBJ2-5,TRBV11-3,TGTGCCAGCAGCTTAGTATACGGGGAACTAGAGACCCAGTACTTC,CASSLVYGELETQYF
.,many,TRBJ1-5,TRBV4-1,TGCGCCAGCAGCCAAGAAGGTTGGGGCAATCAGCCCCAGCATTTT,CASSQEGWGNQPQHF
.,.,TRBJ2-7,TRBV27,TGTGCCAGCAGTTCCGACGGGACTTCCTACGAGCAGTACTTC,CASSSDGTSYEQYF
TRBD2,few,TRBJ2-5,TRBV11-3,TGTGCCAGCAGAAGGGAGGGAGAGACCCAGTACTTC,CASRREGETQYF
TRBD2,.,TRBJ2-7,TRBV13,TGTGCCAGCAGCTTAGAAAGCGGGGGGCCCTACACCAACGAGCAGTACTTC,CASSLESGGPYTNEQYF
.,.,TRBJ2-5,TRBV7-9,TGTGCCAGCAGCCCCCCTGGGGGGAGTCCAGAGACCCAGTACTTC,CASSPPGGSPETQYF
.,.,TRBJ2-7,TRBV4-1,TGCGCCAGCAGCCAAGGACAGGACTCCTACGAGCAGTACTTC,CASSQGQDSYEQYF
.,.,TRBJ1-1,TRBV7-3,TGTGCCAGCAGCCCCCGGACTAACACTGAAGCTTTCTTT,CASSPRTNTEAFF
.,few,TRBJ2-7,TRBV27,TGTGCCAGCAGCTTGAAGGCCTACTACGAGCAGTACTTC,CASSLKAYYEQYF
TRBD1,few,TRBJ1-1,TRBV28,TGTGCCAGCAGTCCTTCCCTCGGACAGGGTAACACTGAAGCTTTCTTT,CASSPSLGQGNTEAFF
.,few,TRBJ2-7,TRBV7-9,TGTGCCAGCAGAAAAGGCAACGAGCAGTACTTC,CASRKGNEQYF
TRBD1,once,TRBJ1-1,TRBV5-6,TGTGCCAGCTCCTTAGGGACAGGGAATATCATGAACACTGAAGCTTTCTTT,CASSLGTGNIMNTEAFF
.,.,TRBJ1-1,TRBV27,TGTGCCAGCAGTTTATCTCCAGGACCGAACACTGAAGCTTTCTTT,CASSLSPGPNTEAFF
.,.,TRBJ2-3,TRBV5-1,TGCGCCAGCAGCGGGGGATGGACGGATACGCAGTATTTT,CASSGGWTDTQYF
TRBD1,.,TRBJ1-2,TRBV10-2,TGCGCCAGCAGTGAGTGGGGGACAGACTATGGCTACACCTTC,CASSEWGTDYGYTF
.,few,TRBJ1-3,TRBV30,TGTGCCTGGAGTGGGCGAGGAGGAAACACCATATATTTT,CAWSGRGGNTIYF
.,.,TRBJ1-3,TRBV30,TGTGCCTGGAGTAAGGGGGGGATGACAGGTCCTGGAAACACCATATATTTT,CAWSKGGMTGPGNTIYF